This is a list of T cell receptor beta chains from one sample in a study of T cells in Graves' hyperthyroidism and ophthalmopathy. A single record per CDR3 protein comes from TCRdb applying MiXCR to the multiplex PCR reads. In the table there are 300,000 to 450,000 distinct CDR3 sequences, 15% to 18% of which are singletons. Specimen: blood. These receptors all stem from a woman between 18 and 29 years old with Graves' hyperthyroidism that later progressed to Graves' ophthalmopathy. Each CDR3 is given with its conserved first and last residue. A D gene is named only where the DNA matches it firmly. A clone size is listed for some rows: how often the clone was seen (once, few, many), or a class if it is expanded.

D	size	J	V	CDR3	DNA
.	.	TRBJ2-5	TRBV6-2/TRBV6-3	CASTQGIQQETQYF	TGTGCCAGCACCCAGGGGATTCAGCAAGAGACCCAGTACTTC
.	.	TRBJ2-5	TRBV6-5	CASSYSRLGPGETQYF	TGTGCCAGCAGTTACTCCCGACTAGGGCCCGGGGAGACCCAGTACTTC
.	many	TRBJ2-1	TRBV5-1	CASSLGQQNNEQFF	TGCGCCAGCAGCTTGGGACAGCAAAACAATGAGCAGTTCTTC
.	.	TRBJ1-6	TRBV28	CASSFGHHNSPLHF	TGTGCCAGCAGTTTCGGACACCATAATTCACCCCTCCACTTT
TRBD1	many	TRBJ2-3	TRBV12-3/TRBV12-4	CASNADRGRGTDTQYF	TGTGCCAGCAATGCTGACAGGGGCAGGGGGACAGATACGCAGTATTTT
.	many	TRBJ2-1	TRBV2	CASSEMRYNEQFF	TGTGCCAGCAGTGAAATGCGCTACAATGAGCAGTTCTTC
TRBD1	few	TRBJ2-2	TRBV6-2/TRBV6-3	CASKGTGGSSGELFF	TGTGCCAGCAAAGGGACAGGGGGGTCTAGCGGGGAGCTGTTTTTT
TRBD2	few	TRBJ2-5	TRBV12-3/TRBV12-4	CASSLALAGAGETQYF	TGTGCCAGCAGTTTAGCGCTAGCGGGAGCCGGGGAGACCCAGTACTTC
TRBD2	many	TRBJ2-7	TRBV20-1	CSATPASGIYEQYF	TGCAGTGCTACCCCTGCTAGCGGGATCTACGAGCAGTACTTC
TRBD2	few	TRBJ2-3	TRBV10-3	CAISPSGGSTDTQYF	TGTGCCATCAGTCCTAGCGGAGGGAGCACAGATACGCAGTATTTT
.	.	TRBJ2-7	TRBV27	CASSRGAESYEQYF	TGTGCCAGCAGTAGGGGGGCGGAGAGCTACGAGCAGTACTTC
TRBD1	many	TRBJ2-7	TRBV6-1	CASSYGLRDRSYEQYF	TGTGCCAGCAGTTATGGCCTCCGGGACAGGAGCTACGAGCAGTACTTC
.	.	TRBJ2-1	TRBV11-3	CASSLGGWAGSPTSYNEQFF	TGTGCCAGCAGCTTAGGAGGTTGGGCGGGATCTCCTACCTCATACAATGAGCAGTTCTTC
TRBD2	few	TRBJ2-1	TRBV27	CASSPTSLRQFF	TGTGCCAGCAGTCCGACTAGCTTAAGGCAGTTCTTC
.	many	TRBJ2-3	TRBV12-3/TRBV12-4	CASTNTVTQYF	TGTGCCAGCACCAATACAGTTACGCAGTATTTT
.	many	TRBJ2-7	TRBV20-1	CSVGFNSGEQYF	TGCAGTGTCGGGTTTAACTCGGGGGAGCAGTACTTC
.	few	TRBJ2-7	TRBV7-9	CASSHGQSLEQYF	TGTGCCAGCAGCCACGGACAGTCGTTGGAGCAGTACTTC
.	.	TRBJ2-1	TRBV6-1	CASSEMWSEQFF	TGTGCCAGCAGTGAAATGTGGAGTGAGCAGTTCTTC
.	many	TRBJ2-1	TRBV5-1	CASSFTEGRNNEQFF	TGCGCCAGCAGCTTCACCGAGGGAAGAAACAATGAGCAGTTCTTC
TRBD2	.	TRBJ2-3	TRBV7-2	CASSSGLAGSRIGRPDTQYF	TGTGCCAGCAGCTCGGGACTAGCGGGGTCTCGCATCGGGCGGCCCGATACGCAGTATTTT
.	.	TRBJ2-1	TRBV3-1	CASSQDWPSPYNEQFF	TGTGCCAGCAGCCAAGATTGGCCAAGCCCCTACAATGAGCAGTTCTTC
TRBD2	.	TRBJ2-1	TRBV14	CASSQGLAGYGEQFF	TGTGCCAGCAGCCAAGGACTAGCGGGGTACGGTGAGCAGTTCTTC
.	many	TRBJ2-4	TRBV28	CASRGVAKNIQYF	TGTGCCAGCAGGGGGGTAGCCAAAAACATTCAGTACTTC
TRBD1	few	TRBJ2-3	TRBV6-4	CASSDGQGTDTQYF	TGTGCCAGCAGTGACGGACAGGGCACAGATACGCAGTATTTT
TRBD2	many	TRBJ2-3	TRBV27	CASSLVGREVEDTQYF	TGTGCCAGCAGTTTGGTAGGGCGGGAGGTTGAAGATACGCAGTATTTT